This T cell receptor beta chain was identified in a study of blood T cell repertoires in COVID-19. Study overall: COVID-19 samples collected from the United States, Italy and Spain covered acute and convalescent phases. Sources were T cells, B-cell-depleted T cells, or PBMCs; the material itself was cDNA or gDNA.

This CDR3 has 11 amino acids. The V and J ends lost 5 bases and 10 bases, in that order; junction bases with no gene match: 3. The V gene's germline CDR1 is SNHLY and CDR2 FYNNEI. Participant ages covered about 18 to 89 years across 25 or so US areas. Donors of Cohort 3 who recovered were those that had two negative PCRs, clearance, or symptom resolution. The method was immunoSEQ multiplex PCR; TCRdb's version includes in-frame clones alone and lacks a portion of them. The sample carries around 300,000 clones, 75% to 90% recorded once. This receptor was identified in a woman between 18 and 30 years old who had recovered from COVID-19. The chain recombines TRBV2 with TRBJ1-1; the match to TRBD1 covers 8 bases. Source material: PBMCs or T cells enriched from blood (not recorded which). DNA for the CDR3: TGTGCCAGCAGTCAGGGGGCTGGAGCTTTCTTT. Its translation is CASSQGAGAFF.